The 29 T cell receptor beta chains presented below share a single source sample, sequenced in a study of blood T cell repertoires in COVID-19. Sequenced by immunoSEQ multiplex PCR; TCRdb stores in-frame clones only, minus some. The sample lists under 350,000 clones; 80% to 90% were seen once. Sequenced: PBMCs or T cells enriched from blood (not recorded which). These receptors originate from a woman in her thirties or forties with acute COVID-19.

The genes are TRBV7-8 and TRBJ1-3, with 8 bases that match TRBD1. Trimming removed 5 bases from V and 4 bases from J; junction bases left unmatched: 7. The CDR3 spans 15 residues. In germline, CDR1 is SGHVS, CDR2 FQNEAQ. As DNA, the CDR3 is TGTGCCAGCAGCACCTCGACAGGGGTCGGAAACACCATATATTTT. As protein: CASSTSTGVGNTIYF.

The rearrangement uses TRBV7-2 and TRBJ1-4; TRBD1 is a possible D gene (5 bases). Germline V CDR1 and CDR2: SGHTA, FQGNSA. This CDR3 contains 14 residues. V was cut by 5 bases and J by 4 bases, with 11 bases left in between. The CDR3 spells CASSPQGNNEKLFF. Here the CDR3 DNA reads TGTGCCAGCAGCCCGCAGGGTAATAATGAAAAACTGTTTTTT.

The table lists this clone with a count of one. The J gene is TRBJ2-2, the V gene TRBV19, with 7 bases identical to TRBD1. CDR3 length equals 15 residues. Germline V lookup: CDR1 LNHDA, CDR2 SQIVND (reference sequence). V shed 1 base, J shed 6 bases, and the junction held 5 bases outside the gene matches. The CDR3 DNA reads as TGTGCCAGTAGTATAGCGACAGGGTTAGCCGGGGAGCTGTTTTTT. This encodes CASSIATGLAGELFF. The complete variable domain, with remaining parts taken from reference TRBV19 and TRBJ2-2, reads DGGITQSPKYLFRKEGQNVTLSCEQNLNHDAMYWYRQDPGQGLRLIYYSQIVNDFQKGDIAEGYSVSREKKESFPLTVTSAQKNPTAFYLCASSIATGLAGELFFGEGSRLTVL.

This chain uses TRBV7-8 with TRBJ2-5; TRBD2 is a possible D gene (6 bases). The CDR3 extends over 16 amino acids. Germline V lookup: CDR1 SGHVS, CDR2 FQNEAQ. V lost 3 bases to trimming and J lost 2 bases, with 16 bases between them. Here the CDR3 reads CASSFGGVQPQETQYF. CDR3 DNA: TGTGCCAGCAGCTTTGGAGGGGTCCAGCCACAAGAGACCCAGTACTTC.

This chain links TRBV6-5 with TRBJ1-6; weak D call: TRBD1 (5 bases). V lost 2 bases and J lost 4, with 6 bases in between. Germline CDR1 is MNHEY and CDR2 is SVGAGI. This CDR3 has 14 amino acids. As DNA, the CDR3 is TGTGCCAGCAGTTACCAGGGATATAATTCACCCCTCCACTTT. Its translation: CASSYQGYNSPLHF.

The chain carries TRBV11-3 and TRBJ1-5; a possible D gene is TRBD1 (6 bases). Trimming took off 4 bases at V and 6 bases at J, with 13 bases between the two ends. Looked up from germline, CDR1 is SGHNT and CDR2 is YENEEA. CDR3 length: 14 amino acids. The CDR3 DNA sequence: TGTGCCAGCAGCTCAGGGGCCTCAAGTCAGCCCCAGCATTTT. It translates to CASSSGASSQPQHF.

The chain carries TRBV3-1 (or the pseudogene TRBV3-2) and TRBJ2-7; tentative D call: TRBD2 (7 bases). The CDR3 covers 15 residues. Germline V gene lookup returns CDR1 LGHDT and CDR2 YNNKEL (reference sequence). The V gene lost 4 bases and the J gene lost 6 bases, with 19 bases spanning the gap. CDR3 region: CASSRRGGASSEQYF. DNA of the CDR3: TGTGCCAGCAGCCGAAGGGGGGGCGCCTCGTCCGAGCAGTACTTC.

This clone was counted once. This chain joins TRBV18 and TRBJ2-3; TRBD1 matches at 7 bases. V shed 3 bases and J 3 bases; nucleotides not matched to a gene: 3. From germline, CDR1 is KGHSH and CDR2 LQKENI. The CDR3 has 14 residues. CDR3 amino acids: CASSPDRTTDTQYF. For the CDR3, the DNA is TGTGCCAGCTCACCGGACAGGACGACAGATACGCAGTATTTT. Full variable domain (remainder filled in from reference TRBV18 and TRBJ2-3): NAGVMQNPRHLVRRRGQEARLRCSPMKGHSHVYWYRQLPEEGLKFMVYLQKENIIDESGMPKERFSAEFPKEGPSILRIQQVVRGDSAAYFCASSPDRTTDTQYFGPGTRLTVL.

This chain connects TRBV6-2 or TRBV6-3 to TRBJ2-7, with 10 bases identical to TRBD1. Germline-derived CDR1 and CDR2 are MNHEY and SVGEGT. Trimming cost V 2 bases and J 5 bases; bases outside gene matches: 9. CDR3 size: 16 residues. The CDR3 coding sequence is TGTGCCAGCAGTTACCTTGGCGGACAGGGGGTCAACGAGCAGTACTTC. Its translation is CASSYLGGQGVNEQYF.

The DNA of the CDR3 is TGTGCCAGCAGTCCCACCCCGACAGGGGGACGGGGCTACACCTTC. This encodes CASSPTPTGGRGYTF. The genes are TRBV6-5 and TRBJ1-2; TRBD1 aligns across 9 bases. The germline V gene encodes CDR1 MNHEY and CDR2 SVGAGI. Trimming took 5 bases from V and 8 from J; bases not matched to a gene: 12. The CDR3 extends over 15 amino acids.

This chain connects TRBV24-1 to TRBJ1-4, with no clear D. The germline CDR1 and CDR2 sequences are KGHDR and SFDVKD. The length of the CDR3 is 16 residues. Deletions cut 6 bases from V and 0 bases from J, with 13 bases between. The CDR3 sequence: CATSPGGLATNEKLFF. CDR3 nucleotides: TGTGCCACCAGTCCGGGAGGGCTAGCAACTAATGAAAAACTGTTTTTT.

This clone appeared a single time. This chain links TRBV7-2 with TRBJ2-2; D not resolved. The germline V gene encodes CDR1 SGHTA and CDR2 FQGNSA. The CDR3 consists of 15 residues. The V end lost 6 bases, the J end lost 4 bases, and 15 bases lay between the germline ends. Here the CDR3 DNA reads TGTGCCAGCAGTCCTAACCGGGTTCTCACCGGGGAGCTGTTTTTT. Translation: CASSPNRVLTGELFF.

The chain combines TRBV3-1 (or the pseudogene TRBV3-2) with TRBJ1-1, with D possibly TRBD1 on 6 matching bases. In germline, CDR1 is LGHDT, CDR2 YNNKEL (reference sequence). There are 12 residues in the CDR3. The ends were cut back, 3 bases at V and 8 bases at J, with 10 bases in the middle. CDR3 in amino acids: CASSHDRREAFF. The DNA for the CDR3 is TGTGCCAGCAGCCACGACAGGAGGGAAGCTTTCTTT.

The genes are TRBV9 and TRBJ1-1, with 12 bases fitting TRBD1. The length of the CDR3 is 16 residues. Trimming cost V 5 bases and J 1 base; bases outside gene matches: 6. Germline V gives CDR1 SGDLS, CDR2 YYNGEE. This CDR3 is CASRPGTGGKNTEAFF. The CDR3 DNA follows: TGTGCCAGCAGACCCGGGACAGGGGGCAAGAACACTGAAGCTTTCTTT. The full variable domain, rest sourced from reference TRBV9 and TRBJ1-1, is DSGVTQTPKHLITATGQRVTLRCSPRSGDLSVYWYQQSLDQGLQFLIQYYNGEERAKGNILERFSAQQFPDLHSELNLSSLELGDSALYFCASRPGTGGKNTEAFFGQGTRLTVV.

The chain combines TRBV18 with TRBJ2-7, with TRBD2 matching over 7 bases. This CDR3 contains 14 residues. V gave up 3 bases and J gave up 7 bases; unmatched junction bases: 9. The germline V gene encodes CDR1 KGHSH and CDR2 LQKENI. The CDR3 nucleotides are TGTGCCAGCTCACCGGCCGCCTGGGGGGGAGAGCAGTACTTC. Translated: CASSPAAWGGEQYF.

V is TRBV6-6 and J is TRBJ1-2; the match to TRBD1 covers 9 bases. Germline V lookup: CDR1 MNHNY, CDR2 SVGAGI (reference sequence). The V segment lost 4 bases and the J segment 6 bases; nucleotides outside the gene matches: 3. The CDR3 runs to 13 residues. CDR3 sequence: CASSFDRGDGYTF. CDR3 nucleotides: TGTGCCAGCAGTTTTGACAGGGGGGATGGCTACACCTTC.

The chain couples TRBV29-1 to TRBJ2-1, with a tentative D call TRBD2 (6 bases). The CDR3 consists of 15 residues. Germline assignment: CDR1 SQVTM and CDR2 ANQGSEA. V was shortened by 0 bases and J by 2 bases, with 11 bases between the two germline ends. The CDR3 spells CSVEDRRGPYNEQFF. The CDR3 DNA follows: TGCAGCGTTGAAGATCGGCGGGGCCCCTACAATGAGCAGTTCTTC.

The chain recombines TRBV19 with TRBJ2-7; D may be TRBD1 (9 bases). The CDR3 has 14 residues. The V end lost 7 bases, the J end lost 10 bases, and 23 bases lay between the germline ends. Per the germline V gene, CDR1 is LNHDA and CDR2 is SQIVND (reference sequence). For the CDR3, the DNA is TGTGCCAGTAAGGACCAACAGGGGGCGGGAGGACAGTACTTC. It codes for CASKDQQGAGGQYF.

J is TRBJ1-2 and V is TRBV7-2; 8 bases align to TRBD1. Germline assignment: CDR1 SGHTA and CDR2 FQGNSA. CDR3 length: 19 residues. The V and J ends lost 1 base and 1 base, in that order; junction bases with no gene match: 14. CDR3 DNA: TGTGCCAGCAGCTTAGTTAGTTTGTATGGACAGGGCGGTAACTATGGCTACACCTTC. Translation gives CASSLVSLYGQGGNYGYTF.

The rearrangement joins TRBV11-2 to TRBJ2-7, with unresolved D. V gave up 0 bases and J gave up 6 bases, with 18 bases separating them. The CDR3 is 16 residues long. Germline CDR1 SGHAT, CDR2 FQNNGV. CDR3 in DNA: TGTGCCAGCAGCTTAGATCGAGGTAGAGGCTTGCGCGAGCAGTACTTC. As protein: CASSLDRGRGLREQYF.

The chain links TRBV24-1 to TRBJ2-2; 13 bases line up with TRBD2. Germline trimming cut 4 bases from V and 5 bases from J; bases unmatched to any gene: 6. This CDR3 contains 17 residues. Germline V gives CDR1 KGHDR, CDR2 SFDVKD. The CDR3 DNA follows: TGTGCCACCAGTGACAGGACTAGCGGGAGTATTACCGGGGAGCTGTTTTTT. Protein product: CATSDRTSGSITGELFF.

The rearrangement uses TRBV7-2 and TRBJ1-4; D unresolved. The CDR3 totals 18 residues. The V gene's germline CDR1 is SGHTA and CDR2 FQGNSA. Trimming took off 0 bases at V and 0 bases at J, with 14 bases between the two ends. The CDR3 here is CASSLALALAATNEKLFF. In DNA, the CDR3 is TGTGCCAGCAGCTTAGCTTTGGCCCTAGCTGCAACTAATGAAAAACTGTTTTTT.

The chain couples TRBV5-1 to TRBJ1-4; weak D call: TRBD1 (6 bases). The germline V gene encodes CDR1 SGHRS and CDR2 YFSETQ. The V end lost 1 base, the J end lost 7 bases, and 14 bases lay between the germline ends. The CDR3 has 15 amino acids. CDR3: CASSLSSQGSEKLFF. Written as DNA, the CDR3 is TGCGCCAGCAGCTTGAGCTCGCAGGGGAGTGAAAAACTGTTTTTT.

This clone was picked up one time. V gene TRBV25-1 combines with J gene TRBJ2-7; the D gene is possibly TRBD2 (5 bases). V gave up 3 bases and J gave up 3 bases, with 12 bases separating them. The CDR3 totals 14 residues. Germline assignment: CDR1 MGHDK and CDR2 SYGVNS. In DNA form, the CDR3 reads TGTGCCAGCAGTGATTGGACTCAGCGCTACGAGCAGTACTTC. Its translation: CASSDWTQRYEQYF.

The chain recombines TRBV9 with TRBJ2-3; 7 bases map to TRBD1. Unmatched junction bases numbered 6, after V lost 3 bases and J lost 2 bases. The CDR3 runs to 15 residues. Germline V lookup: CDR1 SGDLS, CDR2 YYNGEE. The CDR3 here is CASSARDSHTDTQYF. CDR3 in DNA: TGTGCCAGCAGCGCCCGGGACAGTCACACAGATACGCAGTATTTT.

The CDR3 loop is CASTLESASYEQYF. CDR3 DNA sequence: TGTGCCAGCACTTTGGAAAGCGCTTCCTACGAGCAGTACTTC. The genes are TRBV2 and TRBJ2-7; D not certain. Between the trimmed V and J ends, which lost 7 bases and 1 base, there was a span of 14 bases. The CDR3 covers 14 residues. Per germline, CDR1 SNHLY and CDR2 FYNNEI.

The V gene is TRBV7-6, the J gene TRBJ1-6, with D uncertain. Germline V gene lookup returns CDR1 SGHVS and CDR2 FNYEAQ. The CDR3 length is 15 residues. The V end was cut by 1 base, the J end by 7 bases, with 11 bases between. In DNA form, the CDR3 reads TGTGCCAGCAGCTTAGGGCCAGGCCAAAATTCACCCCTCCACTTT. This translates into CASSLGPGQNSPLHF.

This clone was counted between two and nine times. The chain combines TRBV3-1 (or the pseudogene TRBV3-2) with TRBJ2-7; perhaps TRBD2 as D (6 bases). The germline V gene encodes CDR1 LGHDT and CDR2 YNNKEL (reference sequence). V dropped 0 bases and J dropped 0 bases, with 12 bases sitting between them. The CDR3 length is 16 residues. The CDR3 protein is CASSQDREASSYEQYF. Written as DNA, the CDR3 is TGTGCCAGCAGCCAAGATAGGGAGGCAAGCTCCTACGAGCAGTACTTC.

The rearrangement joins TRBV7-3 to TRBJ2-1, with D perhaps matching TRBD2 (6 bases). The CDR3 length is 16 residues. Germline V gives CDR1 SGHTA, CDR2 FQGTGA. V gave up 2 bases and J gave up 2 bases, with 13 bases separating them. Written as DNA, the CDR3 is TGTGCCAGCAGCTTACGACGGGGGAAGACCTACAATGAGCAGTTCTTC. This gives the protein CASSLRRGKTYNEQFF.